What follows is one TCR beta chain and its context. The CDR3 covers 12 residues. In germline, CDR1 is DFQATT, CDR2 SNEGSKA (reference sequence). V gave up 3 bases and J gave up 7 bases, with 10 bases separating them. The sample belongs to a study of CD8 T cells in ankylosing spondylitis. Each CDR3 protein is one row after TCRdb ran MiXCR on the 5' RACE reads. The sample includes 300,000 to 350,000 distinct CDR3 sequences, roughly 20% of them seen just once. The sequence was collected from a female donor with ankylosing spondylitis or in good health (not recorded which). The sequenced sample consisted of blood, either unsorted or a sorted T cell fraction (not recorded which). The J gene is TRBJ1-5, the V gene TRBV20-1; D unclear. The CDR3 loop reads CSASTGYQPQHF. The CDR3 DNA sequence: TGCAGTGCTAGTACCGGTTACCAGCCCCAGCATTTT.